The text below deals with one T cell receptor (beta chain). This clonotype was observed a handful of times. The target of this receptor is not known. Nothing much larger sits one base from this clone, and base qualities are not available. Relative to germline, V is 3 bases shorter and J is 3 bases shorter, with 14 bases between their ends. The CDR3 contains 15 residues, cysteine and phenylalanine counted. Only the CDR3 DNA is retained, 45 bases long and in frame from the first base. Interpreted using the paper, the treatment or condition label stands for: in vitro stimulation with specific CMV peptide epitopes to enrich CMV-specific T cells. This sample was sequenced with an Illumina HiSeq 1500. TCRdb took the public reads, trimmed them with fastp at Q25, ran MiXCR for clone calling and kept in-frame beta chains. Records with the same CDR3 protein are collapsed into one entry carrying the most frequent genes and DNA. This sample holds about 55,000 distinct CDR3 sequences; 20% to 25% were observed only once. The ten largest clones take up under 75% of the sample.

The data were obtained in a study of T cell repertoires in cytomegalovirus infection (dated by TCRdb to the late 2010s). Turning to the overall study: Recently identified HLA-C-restricted CMV epitopes, whose presentation resists viral immunomodulation, were targeted by peptide stimulations together with well-studied HLA-B-restricted epitopes. Donor HLA type was relevant to the analysis, because carriage of CMV infection together with the matching HLA type was indicated by public TCR beta signatures. Results and caveats for the whole study, not just this receptor: The ex vivo response was dominated by HLA-C-restricted CMV-specific TCR beta clonotypes, and the single most frequent clonotype in two of eight donors was supplied by these HLA-C-restricted clonotypes. Cumulative frequency of public TCR beta family members discriminated carriers of CMV infection plus the relevant HLA type in this cohort and an independent approximately 350-donor cohort.

The chain is encoded by TRBV12-3 or TRBV12-4 joined to TRBJ2-5; the D region possibly corresponds to TRBD2 (6 bases align). Material: CD8+ T cells from cultured PBMCs, obtained from culture after CMV antigen stimulation. The sequence was obtained from a human donor in good health (CMV status not recorded). Some clones in this sample may be carry-over from other donors' samples. The encoded CDR3 is CASSFRGAVEETQYF. The sequenced DNA: TGTGCCAGCAGTTTTCGCGGGGCGGTCGAAGAGACCCAGTACTTC.